The clone carrying this T cell receptor beta chain was observed at least ten times. The entry originates in a study of regulatory T cells in long-lasting Graves disease. Time point in this sample: newly diagnosed GD, antithyroid drugs for less than 3 months. RNA extracted from PBMCs served as the sequencing template. The V gene's germline CDR1 is MDHEN and CDR2 SYDVKM. This CDR3 has 14 amino acids. V was clipped by 6 bases and J by 2 bases, with 14 bases between them. Relying on iRepertoire HTBI primers and Arm-PCR of CDR3 regions, the team built TCR beta libraries. TCRdb passed the multiplex PCR reads through MiXCR, listing each CDR3 protein once. Of around 460,000 distinct CDR3 sequences in the sample, 14% were seen once. This same sample was also taken into another study, of T cells in Graves' hyperthyroidism and ophthalmopathy. This second study says: In patients aged 18 to 65, hyperthyroidism was newly diagnosed, with duration under 2 months. Researchers ran a first-round RT-PCR on the TCR CDR3 using the HTBI primer set.

This receptor was obtained from a woman aged 45-59 years with Graves disease. The sequencing used peripheral blood mononuclear cells (PBMCs), collected at new diagnosis, from a patient treated with antithyroid drugs. The rearrangement uses TRBV28 and TRBJ2-7; D not resolved. CDR3 sequence (DNA): TGTGCCAGCAGACCTCATATCGGTCCCTACGAGCAGTACTTC. Protein sequence: CASRPHIGPYEQYF. The variable domain in full, completed from reference TRBV28 and TRBJ2-7, reads DVKVTQSSRYLVKRTGEKVFLECVQDMDHENMFWYRQDPGLGLRLIYFSYDVKMKEKGDIPEGYSVSREKKERFSLILESASTNQTSMYLCASRPHIGPYEQYFGPGTRLTVT.